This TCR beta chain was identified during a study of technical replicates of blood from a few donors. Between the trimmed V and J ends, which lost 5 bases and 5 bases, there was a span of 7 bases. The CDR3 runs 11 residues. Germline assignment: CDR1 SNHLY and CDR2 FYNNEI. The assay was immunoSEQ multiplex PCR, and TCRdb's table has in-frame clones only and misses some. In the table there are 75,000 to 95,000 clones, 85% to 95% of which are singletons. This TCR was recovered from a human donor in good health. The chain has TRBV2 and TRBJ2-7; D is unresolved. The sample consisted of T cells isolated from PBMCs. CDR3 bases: TGTGCCAGCAGTTGGGCAGACGAGCAGTACTTC. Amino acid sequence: CASSWADEQYF.